This T cell receptor beta chain was sequenced during a study of blood T cell repertoires in COVID-19. Study overall: Acute and convalescent COVID-19 samples came from the United States, Italy and Spain. T cells, B-cell-depleted T cells, or PBMCs supplied cDNA or gDNA.

In germline, CDR1 is MNHEY, CDR2 SMNVEV (reference sequence). V shed 6 bases and J shed 6 bases, with 23 bases lying between them. CDR3 length: 17 amino acids. Per the original data handling: By means of reference gene primer amplification, nucleated cell counts were estimated. Here immunoSEQ multiplex PCR was the method, and the copy in TCRdb shows in-frame clones only, minus some. The DNA gave D and trimming, while V, J and clone size come from that table. The table includes around 100,000 clones, roughly 87% detected once. V is TRBV27 and J is TRBJ2-2, with D possibly TRBD1 on 6 matching bases. The sequence came from a young man in a cohort sampled during active COVID-19. The sequencing input was peripheral blood. CDR3 bases: TGTGCCAGCAGACCATCAGGGGCCGTTCGGTGGGCCGGGGAGCTGTTTTTT. Translation: CASRPSGAVRWAGELFF.